Shown below are 9 T cell receptor beta chains from a single sample sequenced in a study of blood T cell repertoires in COVID-19. Assay used: immunoSEQ multiplex PCR; TCRdb lists only in-frame clones, some missing. In the table there are roughly 250,000 clones, over 75% of which are singletons. Sample: peripheral blood. The receptors originated from a human donor with COVID-19, enrolled during active disease. The donor label of this sample is uncertain.

The V gene is TRBV24-1, the J gene TRBJ1-1, with D hard to call. Trimming removed 3 bases at V and 8 bases at J, with 15 bases between. The CDR3 covers 14 residues. Germline V lookup: CDR1 KGHDR, CDR2 SFDVKD. The CDR3 spells CATSDGSLDEEAFF. CDR3 DNA sequence: TGTGCCACCAGTGATGGGAGTTTAGACGAGGAAGCTTTCTTT.

This clone was picked up one time. The chain has TRBV11-2 and TRBJ2-1; 8 nucleotides agree with TRBD2. J gave up 10 bases and V 5 bases, and 10 bases lay outside the gene matches. This CDR3 region has 14 residues. Germline CDR1 reads SGHAT; CDR2 reads FQNNGV. CDR3 sequence reads: CASSPSGRRSEQFF. In DNA form, the CDR3 reads TGTGCCAGCAGCCCTAGCGGGCGGAGGTCGGAGCAGTTCTTC.

The chain recombines TRBV6-1 with TRBJ2-5; possible D gene TRBD2, 6 bases. The CDR3 is 17 amino acids. Germline V gene lookup returns CDR1 MNHNS and CDR2 SASEGT. Trimming removed 2 bases from V and 5 bases from J, with 21 bases in between. CDR3 region: CASSEILSSGGGETQYF. The CDR3 DNA follows: TGTGCCAGCAGTGAAATTTTAAGCTCGGGTGGGGGGGAGACCCAGTACTTC.

The chain links TRBV5-6 to TRBJ1-5; D is unresolved. CDR1 and CDR2 (germline): SGHDT, YYEEEE. This CDR3 contains 13 residues. Trimming took 0 bases from V and 3 from J, leaving 4 bases between them. CDR3 residues: CASSLGDNQPQHF. CDR3 nucleotide sequence: TGTGCCAGCAGCTTGGGAGACAATCAGCCCCAGCATTTT.

The chain combines TRBV6-6 with TRBJ1-2; TRBD1 matches at 7 bases. Looked up from germline, CDR1 is MNHNY and CDR2 is SVGAGI (reference sequence). The trim removed 5 bases at V and 3 bases at J, leaving 12 bases unmatched. CDR3 length equals 16 residues. CDR3 loop: CASSADRVGSDYGYTF. The CDR3 DNA follows: TGTGCCAGCAGTGCTGACAGGGTGGGGAGCGACTATGGCTACACCTTC.

The chain combines TRBV7-3 with TRBJ1-1; the D is unclear. Germline values: CDR1 SGHTA, CDR2 FQGTGA. The CDR3 contains 14 residues. V was clipped by 2 bases and J by 7 bases, with 14 bases between them. CDR3 region: CASSLALSTGEAFF. As DNA, the CDR3 is TGTGCCAGCAGCTTAGCCCTCTCGACGGGTGAAGCTTTCTTT.

Only one count was recorded for this clone. This sequence joins TRBV24-1 and TRBJ2-5; 8 bases align to TRBD1. From germline, CDR1 is KGHDR and CDR2 SFDVKD. CDR3 length equals 15 residues. Trimming at V came to 3 bases and at J to 1 base, leaving 3 bases not matched to a gene. The CDR3 nucleotides read TGTGCCACCAGTGATCGGGACAGGAGCCAAGAGACCCAGTACTTC. Amino acids: CATSDRDRSQETQYF.

This clone was seen only once. This sequence joins TRBV7-3 and TRBJ2-2; 9 bases match TRBD2. Germline CDR1 reads SGHTA; CDR2 reads FQGTGA. Unmatched junction bases numbered 11, after V lost 11 bases and J lost 4 bases. The CDR3 has 15 residues. CDR3 in amino acids: CASRRSSGVTGELFF. CDR3 DNA: TGTGCCTCCAGGAGGTCTAGCGGGGTCACCGGGGAGCTGTTTTTT.

The gene calls are TRBV28 and TRBJ1-2; TRBD1 agrees at 8 bases. The CDR3 consists of 14 residues. V lost 4 bases and J lost 8; bases outside the gene matches: 9. CDR1 is MDHEN and CDR2 is SYDVKM in the germline V gene. The CDR3 reads CASSSPDRVKGYTF. CDR3 DNA sequence: TGTGCCAGCAGTTCACCGGACAGGGTCAAAGGCTACACCTTC.